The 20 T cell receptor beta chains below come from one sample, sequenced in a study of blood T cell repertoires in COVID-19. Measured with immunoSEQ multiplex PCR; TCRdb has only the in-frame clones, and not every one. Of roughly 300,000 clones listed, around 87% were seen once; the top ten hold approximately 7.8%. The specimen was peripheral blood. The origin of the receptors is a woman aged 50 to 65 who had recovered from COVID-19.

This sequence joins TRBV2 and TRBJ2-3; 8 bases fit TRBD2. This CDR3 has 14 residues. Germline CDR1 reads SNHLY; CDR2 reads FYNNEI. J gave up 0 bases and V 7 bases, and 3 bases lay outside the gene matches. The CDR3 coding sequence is TGTGCCAGCAAGCCTAGCGGGAGCACAGATACGCAGTATTTT. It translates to CASKPSGSTDTQYF.

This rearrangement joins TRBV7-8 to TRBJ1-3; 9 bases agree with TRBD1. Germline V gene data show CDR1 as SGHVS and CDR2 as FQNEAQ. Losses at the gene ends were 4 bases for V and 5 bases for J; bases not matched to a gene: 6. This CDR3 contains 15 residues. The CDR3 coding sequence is TGTGCCAGCAGCTCTATACAGGGGGCTCGAAACACCATATATTTT. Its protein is CASSSIQGARNTIYF.

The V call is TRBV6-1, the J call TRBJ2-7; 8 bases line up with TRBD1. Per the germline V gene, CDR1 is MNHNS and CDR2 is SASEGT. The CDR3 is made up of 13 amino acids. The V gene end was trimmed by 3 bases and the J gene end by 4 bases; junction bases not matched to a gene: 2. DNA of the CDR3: TGTGCCAGCAGTGACAGGGGGCTATACGAGCAGTACTTC. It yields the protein CASSDRGLYEQYF.

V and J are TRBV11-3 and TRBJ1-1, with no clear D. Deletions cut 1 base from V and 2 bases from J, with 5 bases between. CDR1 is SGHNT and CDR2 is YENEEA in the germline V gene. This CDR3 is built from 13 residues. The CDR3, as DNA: TGTGCCAGCAGCTTAGCAGAAAACACTGAAGCTTTCTTT. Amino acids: CASSLAENTEAFF.

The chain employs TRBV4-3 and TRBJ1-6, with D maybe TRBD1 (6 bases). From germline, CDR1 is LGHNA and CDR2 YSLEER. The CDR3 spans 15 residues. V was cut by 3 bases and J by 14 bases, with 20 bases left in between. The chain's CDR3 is CASSQLTGPEYTLHF. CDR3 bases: TGCGCCAGCAGCCAGTTAACAGGGCCGGAATATACCCTCCACTTT.

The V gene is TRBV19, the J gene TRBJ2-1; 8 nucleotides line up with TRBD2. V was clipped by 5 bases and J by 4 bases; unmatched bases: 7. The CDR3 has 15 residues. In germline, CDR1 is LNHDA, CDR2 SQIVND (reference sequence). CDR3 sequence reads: CASSGPSGRYNEQFF. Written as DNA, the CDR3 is TGTGCCAGTAGTGGACCTAGCGGGCGATACAATGAGCAGTTCTTC. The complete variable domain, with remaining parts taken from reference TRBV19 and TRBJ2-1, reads DGGITQSPKYLFRKEGQNVTLSCEQNLNHDAMYWYRQDPGQGLRLIYYSQIVNDFQKGDIAEGYSVSREKKESFPLTVTSAQKNPTAFYLCASSGPSGRYNEQFFGPGTRLTVL.

The CDR3 DNA follows: TGTGCCAGCAGCGGTGATCCGACAGGGAGGGGCTACACCTTC. Encoded protein: CASSGDPTGRGYTF. The chain carries TRBV5-4 and TRBJ1-2; 7 bases are a match to TRBD1. CDR3 length equals 14 residues. The germline V gene has CDR1 SGHNT and CDR2 YYREEE (reference sequence). V was clipped by 4 bases and J by 8 bases; unmatched bases: 11.

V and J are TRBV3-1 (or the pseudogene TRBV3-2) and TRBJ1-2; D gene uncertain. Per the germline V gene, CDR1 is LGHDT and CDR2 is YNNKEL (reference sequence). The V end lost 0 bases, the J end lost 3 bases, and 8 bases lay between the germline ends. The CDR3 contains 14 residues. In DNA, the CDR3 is TGTGCCAGCAGCCAAGATTACACCGACTATGGCTACACCTTC. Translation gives CASSQDYTDYGYTF.

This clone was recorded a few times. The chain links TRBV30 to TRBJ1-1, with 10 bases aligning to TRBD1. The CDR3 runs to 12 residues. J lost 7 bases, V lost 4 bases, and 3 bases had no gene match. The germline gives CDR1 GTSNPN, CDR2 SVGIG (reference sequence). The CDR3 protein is CAWTGQGFEAFF. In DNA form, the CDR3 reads TGTGCCTGGACGGGACAGGGGTTTGAAGCTTTCTTT.

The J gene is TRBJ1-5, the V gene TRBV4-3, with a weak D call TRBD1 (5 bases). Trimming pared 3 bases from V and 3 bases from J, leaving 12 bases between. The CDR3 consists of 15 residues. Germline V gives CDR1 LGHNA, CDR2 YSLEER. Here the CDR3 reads CASSQGRGLNQPQHF. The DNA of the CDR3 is TGCGCCAGCAGCCAGGGGAGGGGCCTCAATCAGCCCCAGCATTTT.

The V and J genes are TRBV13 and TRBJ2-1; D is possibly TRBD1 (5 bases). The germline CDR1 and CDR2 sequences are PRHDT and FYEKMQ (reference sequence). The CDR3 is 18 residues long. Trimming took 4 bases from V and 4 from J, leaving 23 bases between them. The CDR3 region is CASSSQEIGPNVYNEQFF. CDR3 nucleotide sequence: TGTGCCAGCAGCTCACAGGAGATAGGGCCCAACGTTTACAATGAGCAGTTCTTC.

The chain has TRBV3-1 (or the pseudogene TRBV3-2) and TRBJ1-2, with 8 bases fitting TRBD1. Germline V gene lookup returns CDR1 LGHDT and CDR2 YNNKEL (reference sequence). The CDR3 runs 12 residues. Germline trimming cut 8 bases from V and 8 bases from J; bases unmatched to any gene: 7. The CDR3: CASGIQGGGYTF. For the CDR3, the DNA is TGTGCCAGCGGCATACAGGGGGGAGGCTACACCTTC.

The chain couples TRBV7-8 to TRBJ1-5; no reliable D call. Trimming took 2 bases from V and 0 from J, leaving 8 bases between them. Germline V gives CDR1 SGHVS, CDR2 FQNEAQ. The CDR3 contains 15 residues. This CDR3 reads CASSLRRNSNQPQHF. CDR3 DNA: TGTGCCAGCAGCTTACGGAGGAATAGCAATCAGCCCCAGCATTTT.

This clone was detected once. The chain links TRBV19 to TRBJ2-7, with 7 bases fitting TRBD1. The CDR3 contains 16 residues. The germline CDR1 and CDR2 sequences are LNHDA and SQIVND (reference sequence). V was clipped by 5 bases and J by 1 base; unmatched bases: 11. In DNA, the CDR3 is TGTGCCAGTAGTTTCCGAGGACGGACAGGATCCTACGAGCAGTACTTC. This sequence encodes CASSFRGRTGSYEQYF.

CDR3 bases: TGTGCCAGCTCACCGACTGGGGGGTCAGGGGGCGCCGGCAACTATGGCTACACCTTC. Translation gives CASSPTGGSGGAGNYGYTF. This chain connects TRBV18 to TRBJ1-2, with 8 bases identical to TRBD1. Germline CDR1 and CDR2: KGHSH and LQKENI. The CDR3 contains 19 residues. V lost 3 bases and J lost 2; bases outside the gene matches: 17.

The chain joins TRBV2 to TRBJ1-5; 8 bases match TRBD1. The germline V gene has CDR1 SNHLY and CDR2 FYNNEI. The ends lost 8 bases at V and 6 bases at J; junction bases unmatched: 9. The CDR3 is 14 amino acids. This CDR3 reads CASGGTGLGQPQHF. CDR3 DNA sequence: TGTGCCAGCGGTGGGACAGGCTTAGGTCAGCCCCAGCATTTT. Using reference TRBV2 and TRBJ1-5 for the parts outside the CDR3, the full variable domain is EPEVTQTPSHQVTQMGQEVILRCVPISNHLYFYWYRQILGQKVEFLVSFYNNEISEKSEIFDDQFSVERPDGSNFTLKIRSTKLEDSAMYFCASGGTGLGQPQHFGDGTRLSIL.

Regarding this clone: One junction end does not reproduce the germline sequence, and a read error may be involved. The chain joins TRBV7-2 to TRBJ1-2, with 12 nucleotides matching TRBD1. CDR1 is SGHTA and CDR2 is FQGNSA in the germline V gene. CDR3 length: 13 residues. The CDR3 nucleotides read TGTGCCAGCAGCTTAGCGGGACAGGGGGCGCCACTCTTC. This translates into CASSLAGQGAPLF.

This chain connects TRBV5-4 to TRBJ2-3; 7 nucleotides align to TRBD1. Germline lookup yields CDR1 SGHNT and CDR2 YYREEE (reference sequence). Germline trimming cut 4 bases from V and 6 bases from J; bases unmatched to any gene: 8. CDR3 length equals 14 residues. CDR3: CASSQTGISDTQYF. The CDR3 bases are TGTGCCAGCAGCCAGACAGGGATTTCTGATACGCAGTATTTT.

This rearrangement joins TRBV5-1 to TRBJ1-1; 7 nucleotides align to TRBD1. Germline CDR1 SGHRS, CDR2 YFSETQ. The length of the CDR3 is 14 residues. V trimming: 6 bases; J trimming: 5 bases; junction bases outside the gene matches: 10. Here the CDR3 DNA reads TGCGCCAGCACATATAATCCGGGACAGACTGAAGCTTTCTTT. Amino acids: CASTYNPGQTEAFF.

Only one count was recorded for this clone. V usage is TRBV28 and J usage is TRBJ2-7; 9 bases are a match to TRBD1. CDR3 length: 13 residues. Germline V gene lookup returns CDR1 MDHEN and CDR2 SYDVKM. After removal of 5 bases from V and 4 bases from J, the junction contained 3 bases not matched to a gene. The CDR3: CASSPGQGYEQYF. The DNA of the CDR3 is TGTGCCAGCAGTCCGGGACAGGGTTACGAGCAGTACTTC.